The clone carrying this TCR beta chain came up many times. Researchers prepared the TCRbeta library using unique molecular identifiers, the study reports. From the PCR reads, TCRdb called clonotypes with MiXCR, one entry per CDR3 protein. Among 200,000 to 250,000 distinct CDR3 sequences listed, under 9.5% were seen once. The data belong to a study of T-cell reconstitution after alpha-beta-depleted transplantation in children. Germline V gene sequence: CDR1 SGHTA, CDR2 FQGNSA. The CDR3 sequence is 15 residues long. V dropped 4 bases and J dropped 3 bases, with 15 bases sitting between them. This receptor was obtained from a human donor who donated a stem cell graft to a child with acute lymphoblastic leukemia. The rearrangement joins TRBV7-2 to TRBJ2-5; no clear D. The sequencing here drew on PBMCs from the stem cell graft donor, taken from the stem cell graft. The DNA of the CDR3 is TGTGCCAGCAGCTGGCGGACGGGTACCAAAGAGACCCAGTACTTC. Translation: CASSWRTGTKETQYF. Together with reference TRBV7-2 and TRBJ2-5, the CDR3 gives the full variable domain: GAGVSQSPSNKVTEKGKDVELRCDPISGHTALYWYRQSLGQGLEFLIYFQGNSAPDKSGLPSDRFSAERTGGSVSTLTIQRTQQEDSAVYLCASSWRTGTKETQYFGPGTRLLVL.